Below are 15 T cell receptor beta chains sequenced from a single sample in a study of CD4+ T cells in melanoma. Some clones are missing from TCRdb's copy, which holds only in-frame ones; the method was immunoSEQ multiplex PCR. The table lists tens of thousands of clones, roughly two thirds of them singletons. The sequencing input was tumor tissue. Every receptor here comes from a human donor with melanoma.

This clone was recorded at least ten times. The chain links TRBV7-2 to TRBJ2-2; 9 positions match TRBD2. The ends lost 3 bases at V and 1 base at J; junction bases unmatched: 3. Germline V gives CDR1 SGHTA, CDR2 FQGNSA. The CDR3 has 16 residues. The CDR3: CASSFPTSGNTGELFF. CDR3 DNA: TGTGCCAGCAGCTTCCCGACTAGCGGGAACACCGGGGAGCTGTTTTTT. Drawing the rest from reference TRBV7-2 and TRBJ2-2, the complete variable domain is GAGVSQSPSNKVTEKGKDVELRCDPISGHTALYWYRQSLGQGLEFLIYFQGNSAPDKSGLPSDRFSAERTGGSVSTLTIQRTQQEDSAVYLCASSFPTSGNTGELFFGEGSRLTVL.

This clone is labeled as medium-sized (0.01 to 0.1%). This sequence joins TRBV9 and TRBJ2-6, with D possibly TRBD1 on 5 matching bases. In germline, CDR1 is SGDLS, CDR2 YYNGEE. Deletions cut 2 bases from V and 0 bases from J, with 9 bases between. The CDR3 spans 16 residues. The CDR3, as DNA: TGTGCCAGCAGCGTTTACAGGCACTCTGGGGCCAACGTCCTGACTTTC. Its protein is CASSVYRHSGANVLTF.

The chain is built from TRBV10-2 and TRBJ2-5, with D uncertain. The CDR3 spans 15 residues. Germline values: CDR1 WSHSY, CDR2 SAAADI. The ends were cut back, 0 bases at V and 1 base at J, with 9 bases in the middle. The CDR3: CASSESPVSQETQYF. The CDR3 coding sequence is TGCGCCAGCAGTGAGTCACCGGTATCCCAAGAGACCCAGTACTTC.

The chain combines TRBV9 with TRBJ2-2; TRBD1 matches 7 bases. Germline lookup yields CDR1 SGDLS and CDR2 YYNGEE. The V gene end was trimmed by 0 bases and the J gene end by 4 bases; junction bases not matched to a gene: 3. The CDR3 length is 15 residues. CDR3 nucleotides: TGTGCCAGCAGCGTAGGACAGGGTGGCACCGGGGAGCTGTTTTTT. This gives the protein CASSVGQGGTGELFF.

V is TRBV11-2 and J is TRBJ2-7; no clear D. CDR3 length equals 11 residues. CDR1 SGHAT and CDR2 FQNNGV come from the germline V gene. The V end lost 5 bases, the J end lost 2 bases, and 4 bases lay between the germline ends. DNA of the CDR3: TGTGCCAGCAGCCGACCCTACGAGCAGTACTTC. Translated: CASSRPYEQYF.

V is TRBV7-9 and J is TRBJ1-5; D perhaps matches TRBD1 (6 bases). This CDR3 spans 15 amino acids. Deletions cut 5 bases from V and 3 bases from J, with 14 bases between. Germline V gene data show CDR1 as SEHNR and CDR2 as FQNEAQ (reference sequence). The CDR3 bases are TGTGCCAGCAGCCCCACTGAGGGGGTCAATCAGCCCCAGCATTTT. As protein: CASSPTEGVNQPQHF.

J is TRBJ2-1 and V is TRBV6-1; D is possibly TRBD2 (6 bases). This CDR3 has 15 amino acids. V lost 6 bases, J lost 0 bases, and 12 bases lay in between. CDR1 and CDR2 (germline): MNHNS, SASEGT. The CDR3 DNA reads TGTGCCAGCAGATCTAGCGACACCTCCTACAATGAGCAGTTCTTC. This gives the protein CASRSSDTSYNEQFF.

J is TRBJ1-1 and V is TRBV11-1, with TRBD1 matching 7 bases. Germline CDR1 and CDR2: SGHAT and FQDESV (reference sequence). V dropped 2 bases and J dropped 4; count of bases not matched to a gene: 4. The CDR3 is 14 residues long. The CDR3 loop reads CASSLIGGFTEAFF. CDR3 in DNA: TGTGCCAGCAGCTTAATAGGGGGCTTCACTGAAGCTTTCTTT.

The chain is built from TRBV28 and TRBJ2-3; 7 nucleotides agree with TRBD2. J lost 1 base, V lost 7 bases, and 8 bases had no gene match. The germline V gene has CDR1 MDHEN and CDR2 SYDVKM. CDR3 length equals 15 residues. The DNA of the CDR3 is TGTGCCAGCACCCGTAGCGGGCGGGGCACAGATACGCAGTATTTT. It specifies CASTRSGRGTDTQYF.

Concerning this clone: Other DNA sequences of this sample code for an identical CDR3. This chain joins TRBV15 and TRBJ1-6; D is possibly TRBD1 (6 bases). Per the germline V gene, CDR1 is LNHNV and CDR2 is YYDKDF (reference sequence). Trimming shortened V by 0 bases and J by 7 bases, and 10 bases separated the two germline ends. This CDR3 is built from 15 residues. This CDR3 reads CATSRDRQGNSPLHF. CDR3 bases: TGTGCCACCAGCAGAGATCGGCAGGGGAATTCACCCCTCCACTTT.

The CDR3 loop is CASSPQGPDQPQHF. CDR3 nucleotides: TGTGCCAGTAGCCCACAGGGGCCTGATCAGCCCCAGCATTTT. This sequence joins TRBV19 and TRBJ1-5; 7 nucleotides agree with TRBD1. Trimming at V came to 6 bases and at J to 5 bases, leaving 7 bases not matched to a gene. The CDR3 contains 14 residues. The germline CDR1 and CDR2 sequences are LNHDA and SQIVND (reference sequence).

Here the CDR3 DNA reads TGCGCCAGCAGAGAGGAGGCTACCACAGATACGCAGTATTTT. This sequence encodes CASREEATTDTQYF. V and J are TRBV4-1 and TRBJ2-3; D may be TRBD2 (5 bases). CDR3 size: 14 residues. Germline CDR1 MGHRA, CDR2 YSYEKL. Deletions cut 6 bases from V and 2 bases from J, with 12 bases between.

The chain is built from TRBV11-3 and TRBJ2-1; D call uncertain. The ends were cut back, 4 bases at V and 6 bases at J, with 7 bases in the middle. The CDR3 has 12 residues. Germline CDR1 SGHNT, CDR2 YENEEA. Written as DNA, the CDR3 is TGTGCCAGCAGCTACAACTCCAATGAGCAGTTCTTC. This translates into CASSYNSNEQFF.

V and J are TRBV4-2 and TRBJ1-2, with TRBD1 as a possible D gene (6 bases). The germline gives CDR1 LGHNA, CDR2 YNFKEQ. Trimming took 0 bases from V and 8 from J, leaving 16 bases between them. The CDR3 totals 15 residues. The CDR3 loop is CASSQEKTGIWGYTF. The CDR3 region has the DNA TGTGCCAGCAGCCAAGAGAAAACAGGGATTTGGGGCTACACCTTC.

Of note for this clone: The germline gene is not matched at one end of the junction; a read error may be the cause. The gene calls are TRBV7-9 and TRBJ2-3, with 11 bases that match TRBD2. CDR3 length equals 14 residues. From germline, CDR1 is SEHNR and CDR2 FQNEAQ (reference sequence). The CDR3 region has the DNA TGTGTCAGCAGCTCTCTAGCGGGGGGCCATACGCAGTATTTT. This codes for CVSSSLAGGHTQYF.